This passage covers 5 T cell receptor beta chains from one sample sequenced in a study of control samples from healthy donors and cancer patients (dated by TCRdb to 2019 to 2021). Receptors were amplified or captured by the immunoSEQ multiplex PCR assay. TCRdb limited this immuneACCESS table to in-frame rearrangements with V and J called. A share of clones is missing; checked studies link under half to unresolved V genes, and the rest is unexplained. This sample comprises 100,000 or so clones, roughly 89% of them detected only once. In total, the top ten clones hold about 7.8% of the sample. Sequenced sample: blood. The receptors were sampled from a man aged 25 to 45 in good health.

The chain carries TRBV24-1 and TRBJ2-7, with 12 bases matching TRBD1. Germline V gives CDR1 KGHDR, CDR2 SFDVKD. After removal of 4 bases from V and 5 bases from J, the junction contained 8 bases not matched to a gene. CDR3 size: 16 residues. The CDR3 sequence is CATSETPGTGGHEQYF. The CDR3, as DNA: TGTGCCACCAGTGAGACACCTGGGACAGGGGGCCACGAGCAGTACTTC.

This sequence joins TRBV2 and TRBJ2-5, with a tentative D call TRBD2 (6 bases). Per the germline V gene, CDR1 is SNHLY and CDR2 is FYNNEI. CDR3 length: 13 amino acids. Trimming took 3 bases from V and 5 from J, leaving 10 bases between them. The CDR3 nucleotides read TGTGCCAGCAGTGAGGAGGGTTGGGAGACCCAGTACTTC. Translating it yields CASSEEGWETQYF.

The CDR3 loop is CASSVVSSMNTEAFF. The DNA of the CDR3 is TGTGCCAGCAGCGTAGTAAGCTCAATGAACACTGAAGCTTTCTTT. V usage is TRBV9 and J usage is TRBJ1-1, with D uncertain. Trimming removed 0 bases from V and 0 bases from J, with 9 bases in between. CDR1 and CDR2 from the germline V gene are SGDLS and YYNGEE. The CDR3 contains 15 residues.

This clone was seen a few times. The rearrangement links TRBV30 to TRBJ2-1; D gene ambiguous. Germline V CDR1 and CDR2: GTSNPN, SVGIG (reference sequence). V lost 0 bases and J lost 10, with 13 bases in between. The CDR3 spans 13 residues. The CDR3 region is CAWSVRSRSEQFF. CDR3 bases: TGTGCCTGGAGTGTACGGAGTCGCAGCGAGCAGTTCTTC.

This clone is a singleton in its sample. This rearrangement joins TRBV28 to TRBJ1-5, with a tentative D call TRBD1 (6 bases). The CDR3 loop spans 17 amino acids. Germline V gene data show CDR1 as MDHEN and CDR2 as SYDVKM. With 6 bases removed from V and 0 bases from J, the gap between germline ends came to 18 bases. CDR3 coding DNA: TGTGCCAGCAGCGGGGGGGCAGGGATGGTTAGCAATCAGCCCCAGCATTTT. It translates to CASSGGAGMVSNQPQHF.